This T cell receptor beta chain is from a study of T cells in Graves' hyperthyroidism and ophthalmopathy. Study-level results: Researchers found most expanded thyroid clonotypes above 0.001 in blood as well.

This clonotype has at least ten counts. Its antigen is unidentified. CDR3 length equals 15 residues. The ends were cut back, 4 bases at V and 8 bases at J, with 17 bases in the middle. Germline assignment: CDR1 SNHLY and CDR2 FYNNEI. Amplified TCR beta CDR3 regions came from RNA transcripts. Primed by the HTBI set, a first-round RT-PCR was run on the TCR CDR3. TCRdb itself ran the multiplex PCR reads through MiXCR, one entry per CDR3 protein. The table lists roughly 700,000 distinct CDR3 sequences, 14% of them singletons. Diagnoses were made from clinical symptoms, serum measures (thyroxine and TRAb), thyroid ultrasound and orbital computed tomography.

The chain uses TRBV2 and TRBJ1-4; possible D gene TRBD1, 5 bases. The receptor was isolated from a woman aged 18 to 35 with Graves' hyperthyroidism. The sequenced sample consisted of blood. This CDR3 is CASSVGDLKSEKLFF. DNA for the CDR3: TGTGCCAGCAGTGTCGGGGACTTAAAAAGCGAAAAACTGTTTTTT.